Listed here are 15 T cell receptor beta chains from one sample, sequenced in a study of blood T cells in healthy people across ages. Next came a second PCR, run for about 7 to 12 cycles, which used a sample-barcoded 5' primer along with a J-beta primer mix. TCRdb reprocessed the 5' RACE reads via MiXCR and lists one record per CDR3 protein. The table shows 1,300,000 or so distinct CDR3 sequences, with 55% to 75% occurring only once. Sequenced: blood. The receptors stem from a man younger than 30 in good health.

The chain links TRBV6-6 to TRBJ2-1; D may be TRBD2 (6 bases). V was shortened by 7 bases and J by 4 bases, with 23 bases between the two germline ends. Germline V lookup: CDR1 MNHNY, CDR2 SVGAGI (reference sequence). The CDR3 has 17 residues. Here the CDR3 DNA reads TGTGCCAGCAACCTGACCCCGGGGACTCGAACTTACAATGAGCAGTTCTTC. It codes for CASNLTPGTRTYNEQFF.

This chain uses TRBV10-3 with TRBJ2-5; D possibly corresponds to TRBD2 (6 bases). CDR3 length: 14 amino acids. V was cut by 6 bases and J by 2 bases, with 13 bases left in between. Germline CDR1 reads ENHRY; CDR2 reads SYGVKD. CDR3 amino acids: CAIREGRLQETQYF. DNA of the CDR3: TGTGCCATCAGGGAGGGACGGCTGCAAGAGACCCAGTACTTC.

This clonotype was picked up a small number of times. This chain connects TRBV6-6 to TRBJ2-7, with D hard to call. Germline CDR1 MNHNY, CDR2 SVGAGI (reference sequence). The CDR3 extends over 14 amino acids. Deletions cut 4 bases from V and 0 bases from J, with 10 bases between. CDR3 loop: CASSFEYSSYEQYF. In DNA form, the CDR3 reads TGTGCCAGCAGTTTCGAGTACTCCTCCTACGAGCAGTACTTC.

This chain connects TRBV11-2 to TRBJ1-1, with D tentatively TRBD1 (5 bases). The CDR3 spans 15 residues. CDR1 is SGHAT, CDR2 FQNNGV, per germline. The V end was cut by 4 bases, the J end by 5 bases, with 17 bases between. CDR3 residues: CASSSGPTVGTEAFF. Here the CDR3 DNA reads TGTGCCAGCAGCTCGGGACCGACGGTTGGGACTGAAGCTTTCTTT. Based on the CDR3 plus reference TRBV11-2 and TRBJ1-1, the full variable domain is EAGVAQSPRYKIIEKRQSVAFWCNPISGHATLYWYQQILGQGPKLLIQFQNNGVVDDSQLPKDRFSAERLKGVDSTLKIQPAKLEDSAVYLCASSSGPTVGTEAFFGQGTRLTVV.

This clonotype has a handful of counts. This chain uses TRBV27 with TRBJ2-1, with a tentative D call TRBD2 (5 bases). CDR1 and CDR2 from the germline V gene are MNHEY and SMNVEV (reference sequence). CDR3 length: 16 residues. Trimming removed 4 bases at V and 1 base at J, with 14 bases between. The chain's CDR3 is CASSSIRELSYNEQFF. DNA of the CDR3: TGTGCCAGCAGTTCCATCCGGGAACTGTCCTACAATGAGCAGTTCTTC.

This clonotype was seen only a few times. CDR3 bases: TGTGCCAGCAGCTTAGGAACAGGGGGGGATACGCAGTATTTT. Residues: CASSLGTGGDTQYF. The rearrangement links TRBV11-2 to TRBJ2-3; 8 bases match TRBD1. Germline V lookup: CDR1 SGHAT, CDR2 FQNNGV. The CDR3 totals 14 residues. V lost 1 base to trimming and J lost 6 bases; unmatched junction nucleotides: 3.

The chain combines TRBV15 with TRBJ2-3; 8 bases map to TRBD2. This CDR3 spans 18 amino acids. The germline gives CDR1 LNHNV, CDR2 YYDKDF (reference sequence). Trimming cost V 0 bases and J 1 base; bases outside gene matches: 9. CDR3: CATSREGTASGRTDTQYF. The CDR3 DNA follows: TGTGCCACCAGCAGAGAAGGGACCGCTAGCGGGCGCACAGATACGCAGTATTTT.

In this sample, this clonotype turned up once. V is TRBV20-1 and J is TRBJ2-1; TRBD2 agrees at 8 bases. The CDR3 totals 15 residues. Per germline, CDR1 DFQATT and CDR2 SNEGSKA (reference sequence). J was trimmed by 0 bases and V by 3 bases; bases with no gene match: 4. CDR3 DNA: TGCAGTGCTAGTCCGACTAGCGACTCCTACAATGAGCAGTTCTTC. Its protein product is CSASPTSDSYNEQFF.

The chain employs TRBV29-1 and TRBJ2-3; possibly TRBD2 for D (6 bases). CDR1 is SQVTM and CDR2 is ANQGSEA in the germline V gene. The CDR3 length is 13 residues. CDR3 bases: TGCGGCGGGGCGGGAATACGCACAGATACGCAGTATTTT. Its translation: CGGAGIRTDTQYF.

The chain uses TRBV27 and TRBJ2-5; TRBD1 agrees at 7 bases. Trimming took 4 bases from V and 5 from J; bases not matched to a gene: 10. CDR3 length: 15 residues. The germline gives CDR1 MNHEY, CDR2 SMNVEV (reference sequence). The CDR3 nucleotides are TGTGCCAGCAGTTCAATACACAGGGGTATGGAGACCCAGTACTTC. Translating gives CASSSIHRGMETQYF.

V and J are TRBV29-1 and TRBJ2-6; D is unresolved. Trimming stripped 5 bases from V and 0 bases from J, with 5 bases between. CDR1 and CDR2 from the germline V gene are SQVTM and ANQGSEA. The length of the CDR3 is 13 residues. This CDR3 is CSVLSSGANVLTF. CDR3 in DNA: TGCAGCGTTCTAAGCTCTGGGGCCAACGTCCTGACTTTC.

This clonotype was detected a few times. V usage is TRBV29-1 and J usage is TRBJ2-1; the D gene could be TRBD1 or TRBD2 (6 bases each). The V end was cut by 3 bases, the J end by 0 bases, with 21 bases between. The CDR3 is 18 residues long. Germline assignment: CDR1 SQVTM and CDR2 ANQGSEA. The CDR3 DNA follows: TGCAGCGTTGACCCCGTTGTGGGGGGCCTAATCTCCTACAATGAGCAGTTCTTC. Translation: CSVDPVVGGLISYNEQFF.

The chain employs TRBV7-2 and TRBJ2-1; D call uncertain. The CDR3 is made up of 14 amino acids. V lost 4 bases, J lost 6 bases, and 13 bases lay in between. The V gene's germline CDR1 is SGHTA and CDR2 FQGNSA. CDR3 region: CASSSRGSPNEQFF. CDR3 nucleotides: TGTGCCAGCAGCTCACGAGGCTCCCCCAATGAGCAGTTCTTC.

CDR3 bases: TGTGCCAGCAGTTATCGGCCTGGGACAGGGATCCAGCTGGGCATTCAGTACTTC. Its translation: CASSYRPGTGIQLGIQYF. J is TRBJ2-4 and V is TRBV6-2 or TRBV6-3; TRBD1 matches 9 bases. Trimming cost V 3 bases and J 9 bases; bases outside gene matches: 18. Germline V lookup: CDR1 MNHEY, CDR2 SVGEGT. The CDR3 runs 18 residues.

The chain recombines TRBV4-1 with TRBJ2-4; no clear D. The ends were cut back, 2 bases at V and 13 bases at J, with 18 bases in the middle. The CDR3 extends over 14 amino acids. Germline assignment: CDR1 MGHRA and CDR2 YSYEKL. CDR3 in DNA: TGCGCCAGCAGCCAATTTAGAGCGTCCTACGGGCAGTACTTC. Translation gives CASSQFRASYGQYF.